The clone carrying this T cell receptor (beta chain) occurred a few times. Antigen specificity is unknown. TCRdb analysed the 5' RACE reads with MiXCR anew, one entry per CDR3 protein. The sample has about 220,000 distinct CDR3 sequences; around 16% are singletons. This entry is derived from a study of CD8 T cells in ankylosing spondylitis. In germline, CDR1 is MGHRA, CDR2 YSYEKL. The V and J ends lost 0 bases and 3 bases respectively, with 9 bases between them. This CDR3 is 14 amino acids long. Study results and limitations: In peripheral blood, disease-linked CD8+ clones occurred at relatively low frequencies. Typical of ankylosing spondylitis blood, it appeared, was a TCR beta motif of under 10 highly homologous variants. As reported, disease-linked clones showed significant enrichment in matched ankylosing spondylitis synovial fluid.

This receptor was taken from a male donor with ankylosing spondylitis. This chain uses TRBV4-1 with TRBJ2-7, with D perhaps being TRBD1 or TRBD2 (5 bases each). The source material was blood, either unsorted or a sorted T cell fraction (not recorded which). CDR3 residues: CASSQEGRVYEQYF. The CDR3 DNA is TGCGCCAGCAGCCAAGAGGGGCGGGTCTACGAGCAGTACTTC.